The clone carrying this T cell receptor beta chain has a single count. The data stem from a study of technical replicates of blood from a handful of donors. TCRdb keeps only in-frame clones here, not all; method: immunoSEQ multiplex PCR. This table has 65,000 to 80,000 clones, 95% to 97% appearing once. The TCR originated in a human donor in good health. Sequenced sample: T cells isolated from PBMCs.

The CDR3 spells CASSPLNTEAFF. The CDR3 nucleotides are TGTGCCAGCAGTCCTTTGAACACTGAAGCTTTCTTT. The V call is TRBV9, the J call TRBJ1-1; D remains ambiguous. With 5 bases removed from V and 0 bases from J, the gap between germline ends came to 5 bases. This CDR3 spans 12 amino acids. Germline V gene data show CDR1 as SGDLS and CDR2 as YYNGEE. The full variable domain, its missing parts supplied by reference TRBV9 and TRBJ1-1, is DSGVTQTPKHLITATGQRVTLRCSPRSGDLSVYWYQQSLDQGLQFLIQYYNGEERAKGNILERFSAQQFPDLHSELNLSSLELGDSALYFCASSPLNTEAFFGQGTRLTVV.